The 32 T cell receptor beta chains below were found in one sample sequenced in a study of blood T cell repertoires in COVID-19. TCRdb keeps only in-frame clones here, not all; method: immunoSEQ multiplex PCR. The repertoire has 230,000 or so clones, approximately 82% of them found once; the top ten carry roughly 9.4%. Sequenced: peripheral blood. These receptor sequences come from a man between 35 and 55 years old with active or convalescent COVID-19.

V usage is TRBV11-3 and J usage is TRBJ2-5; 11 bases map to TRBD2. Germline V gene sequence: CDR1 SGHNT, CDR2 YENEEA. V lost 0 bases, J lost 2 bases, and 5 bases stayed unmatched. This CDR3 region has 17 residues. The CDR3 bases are TGTGCCAGCAGCTTAGATTATGGGACTAGCGGACAAGAGACCCAGTACTTC. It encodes CASSLDYGTSGQETQYF.

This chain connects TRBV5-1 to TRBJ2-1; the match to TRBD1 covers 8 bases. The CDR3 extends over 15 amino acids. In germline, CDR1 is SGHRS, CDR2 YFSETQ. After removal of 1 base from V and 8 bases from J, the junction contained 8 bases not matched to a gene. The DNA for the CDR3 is TGCGCCAGCAGCTTGCGACAGGGGCTCCATCATGAGCAGTTCTTC. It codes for CASSLRQGLHHEQFF. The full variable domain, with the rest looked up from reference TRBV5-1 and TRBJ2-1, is KAGVTQTPRYLIKTRGQQVTLSCSPISGHRSVSWYQQTPGQGLQFLFEYFSETQRNKGNFPGRFSGRQFSNSRSEMNVSTLELGDSALYLCASSLRQGLHHEQFFGPGTRLTVL.

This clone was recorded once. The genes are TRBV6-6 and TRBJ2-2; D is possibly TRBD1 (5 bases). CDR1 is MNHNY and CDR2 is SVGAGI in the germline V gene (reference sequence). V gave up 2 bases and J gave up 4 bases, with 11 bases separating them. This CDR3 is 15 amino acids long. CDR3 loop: CASSYPQGSTGELFF. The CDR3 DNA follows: TGTGCCAGCAGTTACCCCCAGGGTTCCACCGGGGAGCTGTTTTTT.

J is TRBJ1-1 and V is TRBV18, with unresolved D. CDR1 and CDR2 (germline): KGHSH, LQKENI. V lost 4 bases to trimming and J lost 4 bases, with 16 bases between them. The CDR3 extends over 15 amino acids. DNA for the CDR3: TGTGCCAGCTCACGAGGTGACCAATCGACCACTGAAGCTTTCTTT. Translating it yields CASSRGDQSTTEAFF.

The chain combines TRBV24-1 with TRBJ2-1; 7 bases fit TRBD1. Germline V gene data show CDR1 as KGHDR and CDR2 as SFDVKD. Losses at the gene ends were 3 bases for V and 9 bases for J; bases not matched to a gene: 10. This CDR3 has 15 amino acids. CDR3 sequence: CATSDDRVEGPEQFF. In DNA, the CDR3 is TGTGCCACCAGTGATGACAGGGTGGAAGGGCCTGAGCAGTTCTTC.

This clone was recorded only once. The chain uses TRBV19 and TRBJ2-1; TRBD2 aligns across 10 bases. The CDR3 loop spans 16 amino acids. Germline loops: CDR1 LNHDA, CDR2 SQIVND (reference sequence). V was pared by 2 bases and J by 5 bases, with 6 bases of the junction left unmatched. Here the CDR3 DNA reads TGTGCCAGTAGTATACGAGCGGGGGGGAAGAACAATGAGCAGTTCTTC. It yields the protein CASSIRAGGKNNEQFF. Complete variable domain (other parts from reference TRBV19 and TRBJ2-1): DGGITQSPKYLFRKEGQNVTLSCEQNLNHDAMYWYRQDPGQGLRLIYYSQIVNDFQKGDIAEGYSVSREKKESFPLTVTSAQKNPTAFYLCASSIRAGGKNNEQFFGPGTRLTVL.

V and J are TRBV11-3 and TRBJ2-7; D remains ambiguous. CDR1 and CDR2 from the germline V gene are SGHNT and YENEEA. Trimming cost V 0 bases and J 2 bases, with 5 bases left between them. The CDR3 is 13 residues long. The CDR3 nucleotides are TGTGCCAGCAGCTTAGACAACACCTACGAGCAGTACTTC. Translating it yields CASSLDNTYEQYF.

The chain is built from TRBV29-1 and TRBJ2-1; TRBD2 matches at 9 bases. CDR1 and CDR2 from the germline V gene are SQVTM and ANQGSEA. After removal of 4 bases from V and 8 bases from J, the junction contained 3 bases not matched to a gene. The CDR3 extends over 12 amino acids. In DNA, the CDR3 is TGCAGCGTTGGCGGGAGGGGGGATGAGCAGTTCTTC. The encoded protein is CSVGGRGDEQFF.

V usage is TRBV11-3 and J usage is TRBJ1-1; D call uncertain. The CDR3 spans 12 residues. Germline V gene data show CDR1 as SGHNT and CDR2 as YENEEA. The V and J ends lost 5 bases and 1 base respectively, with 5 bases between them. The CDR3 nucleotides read TGTGCCAGCAGCGGTAGGAACACTGAAGCTTTCTTT. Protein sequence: CASSGRNTEAFF.

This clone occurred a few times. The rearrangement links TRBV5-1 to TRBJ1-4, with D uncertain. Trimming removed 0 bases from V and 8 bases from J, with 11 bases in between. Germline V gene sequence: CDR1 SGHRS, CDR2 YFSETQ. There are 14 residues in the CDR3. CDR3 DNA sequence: TGCGCCAGCAGCTTGGACCCCTTGAGAGAAAAACTGTTTTTT. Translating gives CASSLDPLREKLFF.

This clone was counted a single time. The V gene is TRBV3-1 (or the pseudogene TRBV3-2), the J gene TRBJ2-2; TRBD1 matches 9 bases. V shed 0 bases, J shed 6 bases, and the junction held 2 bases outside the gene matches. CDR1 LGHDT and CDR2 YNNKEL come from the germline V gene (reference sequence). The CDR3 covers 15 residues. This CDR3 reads CASSQEGQGAGELFF. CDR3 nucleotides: TGTGCCAGCAGCCAAGAGGGACAGGGAGCCGGGGAGCTGTTTTTT.

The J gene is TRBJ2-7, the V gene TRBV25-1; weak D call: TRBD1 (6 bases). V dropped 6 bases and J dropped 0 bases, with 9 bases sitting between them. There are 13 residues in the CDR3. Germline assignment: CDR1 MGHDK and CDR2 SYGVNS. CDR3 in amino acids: CASRPDSSYEQYF. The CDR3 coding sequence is TGTGCCAGCAGACCGGACAGCTCCTACGAGCAGTACTTC.

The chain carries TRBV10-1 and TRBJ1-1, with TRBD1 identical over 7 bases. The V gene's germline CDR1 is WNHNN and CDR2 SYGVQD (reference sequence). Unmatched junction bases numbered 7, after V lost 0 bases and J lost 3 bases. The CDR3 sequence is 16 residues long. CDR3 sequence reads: CASSESGGQSDTEAFF. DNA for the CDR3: TGCGCCAGCAGTGAGTCAGGGGGCCAGTCGGACACTGAAGCTTTCTTT.

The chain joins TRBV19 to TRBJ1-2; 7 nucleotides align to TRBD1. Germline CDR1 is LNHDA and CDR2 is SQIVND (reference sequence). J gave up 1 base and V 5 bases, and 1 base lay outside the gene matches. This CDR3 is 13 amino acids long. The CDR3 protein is CASSGTDNYGYTF. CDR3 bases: TGTGCCAGTAGTGGGACAGATAACTATGGCTACACCTTC.

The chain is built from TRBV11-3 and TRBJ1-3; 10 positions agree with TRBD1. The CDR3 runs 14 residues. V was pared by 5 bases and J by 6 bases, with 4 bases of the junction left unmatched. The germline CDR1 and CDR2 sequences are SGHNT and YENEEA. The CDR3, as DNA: TGTGCCAGCAGCCCAGGGACAGGGGCAAACACCATATATTTT. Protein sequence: CASSPGTGANTIYF.

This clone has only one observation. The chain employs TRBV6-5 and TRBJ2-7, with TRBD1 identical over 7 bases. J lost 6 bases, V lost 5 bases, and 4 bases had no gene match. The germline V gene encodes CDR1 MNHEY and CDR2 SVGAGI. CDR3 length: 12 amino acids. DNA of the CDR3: TGTGCCAGCAGTCGCGACAGGGCCGAGCAGTACTTC. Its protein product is CASSRDRAEQYF.

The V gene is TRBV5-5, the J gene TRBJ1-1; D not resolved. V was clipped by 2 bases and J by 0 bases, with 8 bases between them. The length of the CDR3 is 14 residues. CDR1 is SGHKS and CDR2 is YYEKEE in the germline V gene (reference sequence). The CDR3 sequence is CASSFTTMNTEAFF. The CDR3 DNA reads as TGTGCCAGCAGCTTCACAACCATGAACACTGAAGCTTTCTTT. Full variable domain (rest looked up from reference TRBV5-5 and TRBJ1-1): DAGVTQSPTHLIKTRGQQVTLRCSPISGHKSVSWYQQVLGQGPQFIFQYYEKEERGRGNFPDRFSARQFPNYSSELNVNALLLGDSALYLCASSFTTMNTEAFFGQGTRLTVV.

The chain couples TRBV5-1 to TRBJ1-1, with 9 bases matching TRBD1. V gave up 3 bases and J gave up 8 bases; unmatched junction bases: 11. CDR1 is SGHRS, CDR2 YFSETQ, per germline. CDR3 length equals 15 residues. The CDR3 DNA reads TGCGCCAGCAGCTGGACCGGGACAGGGTTGGGGGAAGCTTTCTTT. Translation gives CASSWTGTGLGEAFF.

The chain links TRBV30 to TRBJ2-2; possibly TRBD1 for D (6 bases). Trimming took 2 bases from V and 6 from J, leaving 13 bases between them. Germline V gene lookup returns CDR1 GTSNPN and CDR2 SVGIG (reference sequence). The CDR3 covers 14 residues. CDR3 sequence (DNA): TGTGCCTGGAGTACAGGGCAGATGGCCGGGGAGCTGTTTTTT. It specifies CAWSTGQMAGELFF.

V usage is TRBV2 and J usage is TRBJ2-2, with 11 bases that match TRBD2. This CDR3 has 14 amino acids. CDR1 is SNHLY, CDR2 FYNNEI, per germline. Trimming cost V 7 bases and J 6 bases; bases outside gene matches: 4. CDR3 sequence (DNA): TGTGCCAGCACAACTAGCGGGAGCTCCGGGGAGCTGTTTTTT. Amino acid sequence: CASTTSGSSGELFF.

The CDR3 nucleotides are TGTGCCAGCAGGCCGACTAGCGGTAGCTCCTACGAGCAGTACTTC. Its protein product is CASRPTSGSSYEQYF. The chain couples TRBV6-5 to TRBJ2-7; 9 nucleotides line up with TRBD2. Per germline, CDR1 MNHEY and CDR2 SVGAGI. Germline trimming cut 6 bases from V and 0 bases from J; bases unmatched to any gene: 6. The CDR3 consists of 15 residues.

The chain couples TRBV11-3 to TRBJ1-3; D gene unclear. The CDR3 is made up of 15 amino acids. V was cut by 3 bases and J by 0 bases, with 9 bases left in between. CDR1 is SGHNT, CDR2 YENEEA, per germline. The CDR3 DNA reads TGTGCCAGCAGCTTTATCCGGGACTCTGGAAACACCATATATTTT. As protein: CASSFIRDSGNTIYF.

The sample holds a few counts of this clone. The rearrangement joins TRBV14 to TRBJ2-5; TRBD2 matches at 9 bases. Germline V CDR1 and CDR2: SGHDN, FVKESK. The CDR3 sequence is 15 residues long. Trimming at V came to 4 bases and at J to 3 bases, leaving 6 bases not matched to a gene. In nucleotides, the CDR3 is TGTGCCAGCAGCCCTCACTGGACTAGCGAAGAGACCCAGTACTTC. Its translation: CASSPHWTSEETQYF.

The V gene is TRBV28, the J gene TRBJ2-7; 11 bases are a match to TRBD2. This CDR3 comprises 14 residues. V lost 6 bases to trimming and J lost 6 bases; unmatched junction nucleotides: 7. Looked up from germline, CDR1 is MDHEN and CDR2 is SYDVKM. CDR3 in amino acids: CASRLAGGPFEQYF. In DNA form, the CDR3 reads TGTGCCAGCAGGTTAGCGGGAGGGCCGTTCGAGCAGTACTTC.

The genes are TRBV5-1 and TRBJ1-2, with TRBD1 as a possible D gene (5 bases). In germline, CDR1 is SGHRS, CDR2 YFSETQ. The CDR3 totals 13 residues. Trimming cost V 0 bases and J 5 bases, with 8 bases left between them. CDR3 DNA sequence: TGCGCCAGCAGCTTGGACCCAGGGTATGGCTACACCTTC. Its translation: CASSLDPGYGYTF. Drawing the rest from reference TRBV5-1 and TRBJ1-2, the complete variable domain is KAGVTQTPRYLIKTRGQQVTLSCSPISGHRSVSWYQQTPGQGLQFLFEYFSETQRNKGNFPGRFSGRQFSNSRSEMNVSTLELGDSALYLCASSLDPGYGYTFGSGTRLTVV.

This CDR3 reads CASSFGLTGYSPLHF. Here the CDR3 DNA reads TGTGCCAGCAGCTTTGGGCTCACAGGTTATTCACCCCTCCACTTT. The chain recombines TRBV5-4 with TRBJ1-6, with D possibly being TRBD1 (5 bases). This CDR3 has 15 amino acids. V lost 2 bases to trimming and J lost 8 bases, with 14 bases between them. Germline V gene data show CDR1 as SGHNT and CDR2 as YYREEE (reference sequence).

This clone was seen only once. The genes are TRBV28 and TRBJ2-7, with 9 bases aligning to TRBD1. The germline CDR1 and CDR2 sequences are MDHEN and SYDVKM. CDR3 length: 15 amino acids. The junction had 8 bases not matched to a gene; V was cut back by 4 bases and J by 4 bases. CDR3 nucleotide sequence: TGTGCCAGCAGTTCCCCGGGACAGGGCGATTACGAGCAGTACTTC. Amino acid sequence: CASSSPGQGDYEQYF.

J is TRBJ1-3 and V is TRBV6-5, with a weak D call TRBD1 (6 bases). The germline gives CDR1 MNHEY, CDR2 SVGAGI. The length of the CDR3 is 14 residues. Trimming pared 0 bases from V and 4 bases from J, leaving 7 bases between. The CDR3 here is CASSYSTGGNTIYF. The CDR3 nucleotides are TGTGCCAGCAGTTACTCAACAGGGGGAAACACCATATATTTT.

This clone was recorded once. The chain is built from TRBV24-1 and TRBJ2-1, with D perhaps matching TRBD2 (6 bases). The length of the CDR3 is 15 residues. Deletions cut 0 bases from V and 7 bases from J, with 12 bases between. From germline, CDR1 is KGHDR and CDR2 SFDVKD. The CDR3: CATSDLRDLGNEQFF. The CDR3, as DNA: TGTGCCACCAGTGATTTGAGGGACTTGGGGAATGAGCAGTTCTTC.

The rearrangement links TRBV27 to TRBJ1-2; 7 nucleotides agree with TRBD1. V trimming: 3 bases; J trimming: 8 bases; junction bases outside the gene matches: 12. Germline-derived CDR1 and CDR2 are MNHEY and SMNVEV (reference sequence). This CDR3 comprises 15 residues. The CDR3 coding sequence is TGTGCCAGCAGTTTCAAAACCGGGACAGCGACCGGCTACACCTTC. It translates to CASSFKTGTATGYTF.

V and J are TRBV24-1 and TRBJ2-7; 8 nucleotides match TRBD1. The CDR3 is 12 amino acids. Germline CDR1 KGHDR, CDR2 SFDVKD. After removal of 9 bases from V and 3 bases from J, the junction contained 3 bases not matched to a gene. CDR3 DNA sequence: TGTGCCACCCAGGGGGCGGGCTACGAGCAGTACTTC. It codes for CATQGAGYEQYF.

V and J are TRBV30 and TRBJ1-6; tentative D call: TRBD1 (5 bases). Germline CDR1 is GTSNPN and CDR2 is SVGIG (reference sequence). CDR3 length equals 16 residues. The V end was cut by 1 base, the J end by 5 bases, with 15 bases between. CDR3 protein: CAWSAGVGSHNSPLHF. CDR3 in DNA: TGTGCCTGGAGTGCGGGGGTAGGCAGCCATAATTCACCCCTCCACTTT. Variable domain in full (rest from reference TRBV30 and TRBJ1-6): SQTIHQWPATLVQPVGSPLSLECTVEGTSNPNLYWYRQAAGRGLQLLFYSVGIGQISSEVPQNLSASRPQDRQFILSSKKLLLSDSGFYLCAWSAGVGSHNSPLHFGNGTRLTVT.